This T cell receptor (beta chain) was sequenced during a study of blood T cell repertoires in COVID-19. At the level of the study: The samples span acute and convalescent COVID-19 from the United States, Italy and Spain. Sample material is recorded as cDNA or gDNA derived from T cells, B-cell-depleted T cells, or PBMCs.

Authors' analysis steps: Reference gene primer amplification yielded estimated nucleated cell counts. Sequencing was performed with immunoSEQ multiplex PCR; in TCRdb, only in-frame clones are kept and a portion is missing. V, J and clone size derive from that table, while D and trimming were established from the DNA sequence. The repertoire holds about 160,000 clones, 70% to 90% seen once, with 2.5% to 3% in the top ten. The V gene lost 5 bases and the J gene lost 0 bases, with 8 bases spanning the gap. This CDR3 is built from 15 residues. Germline loops: CDR1 SNHLY, CDR2 FYNNEI. The sequencing sample was made of peripheral blood. This sequence originates from a man aged 60-69 years with acute or convalescent COVID-19. V is TRBV2 and J is TRBJ2-6, with D unclear. The CDR3 DNA sequence: TGTGCCAGCAGTATAATAGACTCTGGGGCCAACGTCCTGACTTTC. Translated: CASSIIDSGANVLTF.